The 30 T cell receptor beta chains below all came from one sample that was sequenced in a study of T cells in Graves' hyperthyroidism and ophthalmopathy. Using RNA transcripts as the source, TCR beta CDR3 regions were amplified. Initially, a first-round RT-PCR of the TCR CDR3 employed the HTBI primer set. TCRdb ran MiXCR on the multiplex PCR reads and lists one entry per CDR3 protein. The table shows about 400,000 distinct CDR3 sequences, with more than 12% occurring only once. Input material: blood. All receptors come from a woman aged 25 to 39 with Graves' hyperthyroidism.

This clonotype was seen ten or more times. J is TRBJ2-1 and V is TRBV6-5; 13 bases are shared with TRBD2. The germline CDR1 and CDR2 sequences are MNHEY and SVGAGI. The CDR3 runs to 20 residues. Trimming at V came to 6 bases and at J to 10 bases, leaving 24 bases not matched to a gene. This CDR3 is CASSPGGRGPGLAGTNEQFF. CDR3 bases: TGTGCCAGCAGCCCCGGGGGCAGGGGGCCGGGACTAGCGGGAACGAACGAGCAGTTCTTC.

This clonotype was seen many times. The chain combines TRBV5-4 with TRBJ2-1; D ambiguous. The CDR3 extends over 14 amino acids. Trimming cost V 4 bases and J 4 bases, with 12 bases left between them. Germline values: CDR1 SGHNT, CDR2 YYREEE (reference sequence). CDR3 sequence (DNA): TGTGCCAGCAGCCCATCGGCGGATTACAATGAGCAGTTCTTC. This encodes CASSPSADYNEQFF.

This clonotype occurred many times. The chain employs TRBV3-1 and TRBJ1-2; D gene ambiguous. V was pared by 1 base and J by 8 bases, with 11 bases between. The germline CDR1 and CDR2 sequences are LGHDT and YNNKEL (reference sequence). This CDR3 comprises 13 residues. The chain's CDR3 is CASSQGRAMGYTF. The CDR3 DNA reads as TGTGCCAGCAGCCAAGGACGGGCCATGGGCTACACCTTC.

The J gene is TRBJ2-1, the V gene TRBV6-5; D unresolved. Germline CDR1 reads MNHEY; CDR2 reads SVGAGI. With 0 bases removed from V and 8 bases from J, the gap between germline ends came to 11 bases. CDR3 length: 14 residues. The CDR3, as DNA: TGTGCCAGCAGTTACTCCGTCAGCGTGGATGAGCAGTTCTTC. Translation: CASSYSVSVDEQFF.

This clonotype was observed a handful of times. The chain joins TRBV27 to TRBJ2-7, with 9 bases matching TRBD2. V gave up 4 bases and J gave up 3 bases; unmatched junction bases: 13. Germline V CDR1 and CDR2: MNHEY, SMNVEV (reference sequence). The CDR3 is made up of 17 amino acids. The CDR3 nucleotides read TGTGCCAGCAGTTCCCCACGGGGGCTAGCGGGAAACTACGAGCAGTACTTC. Its translation: CASSSPRGLAGNYEQYF.

This clonotype was detected ten times or more. V usage is TRBV30 and J usage is TRBJ2-7; 7 bases are a match to TRBD2. CDR1 and CDR2 from the germline V gene are GTSNPN and SVGIG (reference sequence). The V segment lost 4 bases and the J segment 4 bases; nucleotides outside the gene matches: 1. The CDR3 loop spans 11 amino acids. The CDR3 bases are TGTGCCTGGACAGCGGGGTACGAGCAGTACTTC. Protein: CAWTAGYEQYF.

This clonotype appeared a few times. The rearrangement links TRBV7-9 to TRBJ2-1; D remains ambiguous. Germline values: CDR1 SEHNR, CDR2 FQNEAQ (reference sequence). This CDR3 region has 18 residues. The ends were cut back, 6 bases at V and 5 bases at J, with 26 bases in the middle. CDR3 amino acids: CASRFVKALPGRDNEQFF. The CDR3 DNA follows: TGTGCCAGCAGATTCGTTAAGGCGTTACCGGGTCGTGACAATGAGCAGTTCTTC.

This chain links TRBV15 with TRBJ2-1; 11 bases agree with TRBD2. This CDR3 is 15 amino acids long. Germline V gene sequence: CDR1 LNHNV, CDR2 YYDKDF (reference sequence). The trim removed 8 bases at V and 0 bases at J, leaving 3 bases unmatched. In nucleotides, the CDR3 is TGTGCCACCGGGACTAGCGGAAGCTCCTACAATGAGCAGTTCTTC. Its translation: CATGTSGSSYNEQFF.

CDR3 nucleotide sequence: TGTGCCAGCAGCTTGCGGGAGCTGTGGAATGAGCAGTTCTTC. Translated: CASSLRELWNEQFF. This chain joins TRBV11-1 and TRBJ2-1; 7 bases are shared with TRBD2. The CDR3 consists of 14 residues. CDR1 and CDR2 (germline): SGHAT, FQDESV (reference sequence). V trimming: 3 bases; J trimming: 7 bases; junction bases outside the gene matches: 6.

This clonotype was counted a few times. This CDR3 is CSSAGYRATGYNEQFF. CDR3 DNA: TGCAGCAGTGCTGGGTACAGGGCGACGGGGTACAATGAGCAGTTCTTC. V is TRBV20-1 and J is TRBJ2-1, with D possibly TRBD1 on 6 matching bases. The germline gives CDR1 DFQATT, CDR2 SNEGSKA (reference sequence). The CDR3 loop spans 16 amino acids.

This clonotype was counted a few times. The chain joins TRBV9 to TRBJ2-6; tentatively, D is TRBD1 (6 bases). Trimming left V 2 bases short and J 0 bases short, with 15 bases between. The CDR3 consists of 18 residues. Germline CDR1 is SGDLS and CDR2 is YYNGEE. The CDR3 sequence: CASSVATGVSSGANVLTF. For the CDR3, the DNA is TGTGCCAGCAGCGTCGCGACAGGCGTAAGCTCTGGGGCCAACGTCCTGACTTTC.

In this sample, this clonotype turned up many times. V is TRBV28 and J is TRBJ2-2, with 12 bases fitting TRBD2. Germline assignment: CDR1 MDHEN and CDR2 SYDVKM. CDR3 size: 16 residues. The J segment lost 6 bases and the V segment lost 3 bases, leaving 5 bases of the junction unmatched. CDR3 sequence (DNA): TGTGCCAGCAGTTTGGGTCTAGCGGGAGGGGCCGGGGAGCTGTTTTTT. This gives the protein CASSLGLAGGAGELFF.

As to this clonotype: A much larger clone sits a single nucleotide away, making a read error possible. This sequence joins TRBV29-1 and TRBJ2-7; weak D call: TRBD1 (6 bases). The CDR3 length is 13 residues. The germline V and J ends were trimmed by 3 bases and 6 bases, with 15 bases remaining between them. Germline V CDR1 and CDR2: SQVTM, ANQGSEA. The CDR3 DNA reads as TGCAGCGTTGAGAGACAGGTGGTAGGCGAGCAGTACTTC. Translated, it gives CSVERQVVGEQYF.

This clonotype was counted at least ten times. This chain links TRBV5-1 with TRBJ2-5; D not resolved. The CDR3 contains 14 residues. Germline V lookup: CDR1 SGHRS, CDR2 YFSETQ. The germline V and J ends were trimmed by 7 bases and 0 bases, with 13 bases remaining between them. CDR3 residues: CASARSPYQETQYF. The DNA for the CDR3 is TGCGCCAGCGCCCGAAGTCCTTACCAAGAGACCCAGTACTTC. Complete variable domain (other parts from reference TRBV5-1 and TRBJ2-5): KAGVTQTPRYLIKTRGQQVTLSCSPISGHRSVSWYQQTPGQGLQFLFEYFSETQRNKGNFPGRFSGRQFSNSRSEMNVSTLELGDSALYLCASARSPYQETQYFGPGTRLLVL.

This clonotype was counted many times. This chain links TRBV30 with TRBJ2-1; D tentatively fits TRBD1 or TRBD2 (5 bases each). The V end was cut by 2 bases, the J end by 5 bases, with 7 bases between. Germline-derived CDR1 and CDR2 are GTSNPN and SVGIG (reference sequence). The CDR3 covers 12 residues. Written as DNA, the CDR3 is TGTGCCTGGAGTAGGGGAGACAATGAGCAGTTCTTC. Residues: CAWSRGDNEQFF.

The sample holds many counts of this clonotype. J is TRBJ2-3 and V is TRBV20-1; TRBD2 matches at 10 bases. The CDR3 runs 14 residues. The germline gives CDR1 DFQATT, CDR2 SNEGSKA (reference sequence). V dropped 5 bases and J dropped 5; count of bases not matched to a gene: 7. Here the CDR3 reads CSAELAGVQDTQYF. In DNA form, the CDR3 reads TGCAGTGCTGAGCTAGCGGGAGTTCAAGATACGCAGTATTTT.

The chain carries TRBV15 and TRBJ2-1; 10 bases map to TRBD2. V lost 5 bases to trimming and J lost 7 bases; unmatched junction nucleotides: 23. CDR3 length equals 20 residues. The V gene's germline CDR1 is LNHNV and CDR2 YYDKDF (reference sequence). The CDR3 loop reads CATSSPSASPWLAGVNEQFF. Here the CDR3 DNA reads TGTGCCACCAGCTCCCCCTCCGCCTCCCCCTGGCTAGCGGGAGTGAATGAGCAGTTCTTC.

A word on this clonotype: One end of the junction does not line up with germline, which may come from a read error. The chain has TRBV18 and TRBJ2-4; 7 nucleotides match TRBD1. CDR3 length: 17 residues. Per germline, CDR1 KGHSH and CDR2 LQKENI. CDR3 coding DNA: TGTGCCGGCTCACCACCGACAGGGTCCGTTACCAAAAACATTCAGTACTTC. This encodes CAGSPPTGSVTKNIQYF.

This clonotype has only a few counts. V usage is TRBV14 and J usage is TRBJ2-7, with D unresolved. Germline V CDR1 and CDR2: SGHDN, FVKESK. This CDR3 has 12 residues. The ends were cut back, 1 base at V and 7 bases at J, with 8 bases in the middle. CDR3 sequence (DNA): TGTGCCAGCAGCCAAGTAGTCCGGGAGCAGTACTTC. It translates to CASSQVVREQYF. Combining the CDR3 with reference TRBV14 and TRBJ2-7 gives the whole variable domain EAGVTQFPSHSVIEKGQTVTLRCDPISGHDNLYWYRRVMGKEIKFLLHFVKESKQDESGMPNNRFLAERTGGTYSTLKVQPAELEDSGVYFCASSQVVREQYFGPGTRLTVT.

This clonotype was observed many times. The J gene is TRBJ2-1, the V gene TRBV30; D unresolved. Germline V gene lookup returns CDR1 GTSNPN and CDR2 SVGIG (reference sequence). The CDR3 extends over 14 amino acids. V lost 1 base and J lost 3, with 10 bases in between. CDR3 bases: TGTGCCTGGAGTGCTACATCTAACTACAATGAGCAGTTCTTC. This codes for CAWSATSNYNEQFF.

This clonotype was counted between two and nine times. This chain uses TRBV11-2 with TRBJ1-6; D not certain. Looked up from germline, CDR1 is SGHAT and CDR2 is FQNNGV. V was shortened by 0 bases and J by 6 bases, with 9 bases between the two germline ends. The CDR3 runs 15 residues. The CDR3: CASSLEARANSPLHF. The CDR3 nucleotides read TGTGCCAGCAGCTTAGAGGCGAGAGCTAATTCACCCCTCCACTTT. The complete variable domain, with remaining parts taken from reference TRBV11-2 and TRBJ1-6, reads EAGVAQSPRYKIIEKRQSVAFWCNPISGHATLYWYQQILGQGPKLLIQFQNNGVVDDSQLPKDRFSAERLKGVDSTLKIQPAKLEDSAVYLCASSLEARANSPLHFGNGTRLTVT.

There are many counts of this clonotype. The CDR3 sequence: CASSELSRTNYGYTF. The CDR3 DNA reads TGTGCCAGCAGTGAACTTAGCAGAACCAACTATGGCTACACCTTC. V is TRBV6-1 and J is TRBJ1-2, with no clear D. The CDR3 spans 15 residues. Per germline, CDR1 MNHNS and CDR2 SASEGT. Trimming stripped 2 bases from V and 2 bases from J, with 12 bases between.

The V gene is TRBV7-9, the J gene TRBJ1-1; no reliable D call. Deletions cut 6 bases from V and 4 bases from J, with 12 bases between. CDR1 is SEHNR, CDR2 FQNEAQ, per germline (reference sequence). The length of the CDR3 is 13 residues. The CDR3 coding sequence is TGTGCCAGCAGTTCCCACCCCGGCACTGAAGCTTTCTTT. Its protein is CASSSHPGTEAFF.

This clonotype was recorded many times. This rearrangement joins TRBV10-1 to TRBJ2-2; D unresolved. CDR3 length: 14 amino acids. Trimming took 0 bases from V and 1 from J, leaving 3 bases between them. Germline lookup yields CDR1 WNHNN and CDR2 SYGVQD (reference sequence). The CDR3 sequence is CASSESRNTGELFF. The CDR3 DNA sequence: TGCGCCAGCAGTGAGTCCAGGAACACCGGGGAGCTGTTTTTT.

This clonotype occurred a few times. The chain joins TRBV7-2 to TRBJ2-3; 10 bases map to TRBD2. Germline CDR1 is SGHTA and CDR2 is FQGNSA. The junction had 7 bases not matched to a gene; V was cut back by 6 bases and J by 4 bases. CDR3 size: 15 residues. CDR3 sequence: CASSPQGLASDTQYF. The CDR3 nucleotides are TGTGCCAGCAGTCCTCAGGGACTAGCGTCAGATACGCAGTATTTT.

This clonotype turned up a few times. The V and J genes are TRBV20-1 and TRBJ2-7, with 10 nucleotides matching TRBD2. This CDR3 comprises 16 residues. Germline trimming cut 2 bases from V and 2 bases from J; bases unmatched to any gene: 9. Germline V gene data show CDR1 as DFQATT and CDR2 as SNEGSKA (reference sequence). Here the CDR3 reads CSARRGLARSPYEQYF. The CDR3, as DNA: TGCAGTGCTAGAAGGGGACTAGCGAGGAGTCCCTACGAGCAGTACTTC.

This clonotype has just one count. The chain is built from TRBV24-1 and TRBJ2-5; D may be TRBD1 (5 bases). V lost 3 bases and J lost 0, with 16 bases in between. Germline lookup yields CDR1 KGHDR and CDR2 SFDVKD. There are 17 residues in the CDR3. The CDR3 coding sequence is TGTGCCACCAGTGATGGGGCCCCTATTATGTACCAAGAGACCCAGTACTTC. Protein sequence: CATSDGAPIMYQETQYF.

This clonotype has at least ten counts. This chain connects TRBV6-2 or TRBV6-3 to TRBJ2-5, with a possible D match to TRBD2 (5 bases). Trimming removed 5 bases from V and 7 bases from J, with 8 bases in between. The CDR3 covers 11 residues. The germline V gene encodes CDR1 MNHEY and CDR2 SVGEGT. The CDR3 region is CASSPAGTQYF. The CDR3 nucleotides are TGTGCCAGCAGTCCGGCGGGGACCCAGTACTTC.

There are many counts of this clonotype. V is TRBV20-1 and J is TRBJ2-3; the D gene is possibly TRBD2 (5 bases). There are 17 residues in the CDR3. Trimming shortened V by 5 bases and J by 0 bases, and 21 bases separated the two germline ends. CDR1 and CDR2 (germline): DFQATT, SNEGSKA (reference sequence). The CDR3 coding sequence is TGCAGTGCTCTCCGCCCCTTATCACTAGTTAGCACAGATACGCAGTATTTT. This encodes CSALRPLSLVSTDTQYF.

The chain couples TRBV7-2 to TRBJ2-2, with 8 positions matching TRBD2. J gave up 6 bases and V 3 bases, and 6 bases lay outside the gene matches. CDR1 SGHTA and CDR2 FQGNSA come from the germline V gene. The CDR3 spans 15 residues. CDR3: CASSFPGLAAGELFF. CDR3 DNA: TGTGCCAGCAGCTTTCCCGGACTAGCTGCCGGGGAGCTGTTTTTT.